The present T cell receptor (beta chain) was sequenced within a study of blood T cell repertoires in COVID-19. In Cohort 3, a recovered donor had either two negative PCRs, clearance, or symptom resolution. Repertoires were generated with immunoSEQ multiplex PCR, while TCRdb's copy carries only in-frame clones and drops some. This table has about 290,000 clones, approximately 91% appearing once. Germline CDR1 is MGHDK and CDR2 is SYGVNS. J was trimmed by 3 bases and V by 2 bases; bases with no gene match: 8. The CDR3 is 17 residues long. This sequence originates from a woman aged 40 to 50 who had recovered from COVID-19. The V and J genes are TRBV25-1 and TRBJ1-1; 11 bases align to TRBD1. Sequenced material: PBMCs or T cells enriched from blood (not recorded which). Here the CDR3 reads CASSEHGTGGFDTEAFF. In nucleotides, the CDR3 is TGTGCCAGCAGTGAACACGGGACAGGGGGGTTTGACACTGAAGCTTTCTTT. The variable domain in full, completed from reference TRBV25-1 and TRBJ1-1, reads EADIYQTPRYLVIGTGKKITLECSQTMGHDKMYWYQQDPGMELHLIHYSYGVNSTEKGDLSSESTVSRIRTEHFPLTLESARPSHTSQYLCASSEHGTGGFDTEAFFGQGTRLTVV.